What follows describes a single TCR beta chain. This clone was detected once. Its antigen remains undetermined. No quality values exist for individual bases; no much larger clone is one base distant. The source of the sample is a study of cytomegalovirus exposure and HLA in healthy donors (TCRdb year 2017). The study in broad terms: In an earlier analysis of about 560 of the donors, roughly 300 Gb of sequence data and 117 million unique TCR beta sequences from 150 million to 200 million T cells were reported. An early release covering roughly 600 HLA-typed donors comprised approximately 290 gigabases of sequencing data and around 80 million unique TCR sequences. Among the approximately 430 genotyped donors, approximately 81% belonged to the genetic ancestry cluster associated with self-reported Caucasian donors. The study aimed to test whether signatures of past pathogen exposure could be identified by cataloging public T cell receptors. The T cell repertoires of 700 or so subjects were profiled by immunosequencing and related to cytomegalovirus serostatus. In addition to the first cohort of 500 to 850 subjects, a separate validation cohort of some 120 different subjects was used. The study combined high-throughput TCR immunosequencing, statistical association of individual TCRs with disease status, and machine learning to predict cytomegalovirus infection status. A later analysis re-examined previously published TCR beta repertoires from more than 550 donors and added high-resolution HLA genotyping to investigate patterns of TCR occurrence. Rather than using new phenotypic data, the later analysis identified candidate immune exposures from TCR beta sequences and from how often those sequences occurred across donors. An earlier analysis of 450 to 750 of the donors used high-throughput TCR beta sequencing to judge whether each TCR beta V gene segment behaved as functional or pseudogenic. Donor age, sex, ethnicity and CMV serostatus were compiled alongside the repertoire data. A later genetic analysis took genome-wide SNP genotypes for about 55% of the roughly 670 donors and used that subset as a discovery cohort. Every repertoire in the discovery cohort had been generated on one and the same sequencing platform. Both class I and class II loci were covered by HLA typing, at four-digit resolution. Typing coverage varied by locus: about 620-630 donors for A, B, C, DRB1 and DQB1; more than 500 for DQA1; nearly 610 for DPA1; about 450 for DPB1. Because of strong linkage in the cohort, five DR-DQ haplotypes were treated as single units for association and clustering. Among about 370 genotyped donors of the cohort, an average of around 240,000 unique TCR beta nucleotide sequences was sequenced per donor, of which 15% to 20% were non-productive. Summary of the overall study and its limitations: Most TCR sequences were seen in very few donors, while some public TCRs were found in many individuals. Cytomegalovirus status was reported to be diagnosed by the classifier with high specificity and sensitivity in both the original and validation cohorts. An association between a missense DCLRE1C variant and V-gene and J-gene trimming of TCR beta chains was found in a later genetic analysis and replicated in an independent cohort. Roughly uniform sequencing depth across donors was assumed in presence/absence analyses, although this assumption may not hold. A later analysis found that most CMV-associated TCR beta chains appeared HLA-restricted, with HLA associations seemingly driven largely by CMV exposure. A further reported finding was that TCR beta sequences accurately predicted the HLA-A and HLA-B alleles for most subjects in the first cohort. Because HLA typing was missing for some donors at each locus, association tests included only the typed subset. CMV serostatus was the only immune exposure information available for the cohort. The cohort was sequenced for TCR beta chains only, and without alpha or paired-chain data the features that could be detected were limited. According to the authors, the approach could potentially be generalized to other disease states and immunological phenotypes. Several of the top co-occurrence clusters appeared to be linked to parvovirus B19, influenza, CMV and Epstein-Barr virus, according to a later analysis. At a false discovery rate of 0.05, a later analysis linked around 17,000 TCR beta sequences to specific HLA alleles. The 87-base-pair reads could not distinguish some IMGT-functional V segments, including TRBV6-2 and TRBV6-3, so those segments were excluded. Compared with the approximately 600-donor mean, donors in an Asian-associated ancestry cluster had fewer N-insertions in productive TCRs, according to a later genetic analysis. Broadly in line with IMGT annotations, most TCR beta V segments showed up in productive rearrangements about 90% or about 30% of the time in an earlier analysis of several hundred of the donors. The sequencing pipeline was judged likely to have produced a cluster of highly shared sequence variants as a technical artifact. In a later analysis, HLA-associated TCR beta chains showed more clonal expansion and lower generation probabilities than non-associated chains that were equally common. When HLA alleles, especially DR and DQ, strongly co-occurred, TCR associations were difficult to assign to individual alleles. In vitro tests confirmed that a few of the cytomegalovirus-associated TCR beta chains recognize cytomegalovirus antigens. Correlated functional status among segregating V segments might be attributable to linkage disequilibrium, but an unknown experimental factor could not be ruled out. The study listed 150 to 200 TCR beta chains as associated with cytomegalovirus. In a later analysis, TCR association rates were found to vary across HLA loci, with the most associated TCRs seen for DRB1 alleles and the fewest for HLA-C alleles. Seventeen rarely observed V segments, including chromosome 9 orphons, were excluded from the earlier analysis of just under 600 of the donors because counts were too low.

The library was generated by the immunoSEQ multiplex PCR assay. The multiplex PCR relied on a mix of 60 forward primers for TCR Vbeta segments and 13 reverse primers for TCR Jbeta segments. The CDR3 region of rearranged TCR beta genes was amplified from genomic DNA by a multiplex PCR assay. The Illumina HiSeq System was used to sequence the amplified TCR beta libraries as 87-base-pair reads. The source study handled its data this way. A later analysis tallied 80 million to 95 million unique TCR beta chains across the 700 or so repertoires, and some 10 million of those chains were shared by two or more donors. Raw reads were error-corrected and collapsed into unique sequences with a nearest-neighbor algorithm that merged closely related sequences to remove PCR and sequencing errors. V, D and J gene segments were assigned by aligning CDR3 sequences to IMGT reference sequences. For a sequence to be retained, at least a six-nucleotide match to both a V gene segment and a J gene segment was required. Rearrangements were called productive when the CDR3 lacked stop codons and stayed in frame with V and J; all others were non-productive. Following IMGT convention, CDR3 was defined as the stretch from the second conserved V-encoded cysteine to the conserved J-encoded phenylalanine. In an earlier analysis of more than 550 of the donors, sequences lacking an unambiguous match to a single V gene segment were excluded. An earlier analysis of about 590 of the donors classified V segments as functional when productive rearrangements were above 56.7% and as segregating when the standard deviation between donors was above 5%. A statistical classification framework was built to diagnose cytomegalovirus status from the catalog of TCR beta chain sequences. V and J gene assignment, in a later analysis, came from comparing TCR nucleotide sequences with IMGT/GENE-DB human TR gene sequences. Using the TCRdist pipeline, a later analysis assigned CDR3 sequences along with most-parsimonious VDJ recombination scenarios. In a later analysis, each TCR beta chain was defined by its CDR3 amino acid sequence together with its V-gene family, and reads without a unique V-gene family were excluded. A later analysis removed 550 to 650 highly shared, low-generation-probability nucleotide sequences to deal with suspected cross-contamination and a sequencing artifact. For each public chain, a later analysis derived a clonal expansion index from normalized ranks of inferred template counts within each repertoire. A later analysis computed generation probabilities with a VDJ recombination model fitted to out-of-frame rearrangements, and checked the results against IGoR. In a later analysis, hypergeometric tests were used to score TCR-TCR, TCR-HLA and TCR-CMV co-occurrence, with a repertoire-size bias correction applied to TCR pairs. To estimate false discovery rates, a later analysis permuted the HLA or CMV assignments 20 times. In a later analysis, co-occurring TCRs were grouped using DBSCAN, with TCRdist sequence similarity added in when clustering inside HLA-allele-positive subsets. Repertoires with fewer than 30,000 or more than 120,000 public chains were left out of co-occurrence clustering, as were roughly five repertoires with anomalous nucleotide sharing. This is the immuneACCESS table as TCRdb keeps it, with only in-frame sequences that have V and J called. A part of the clones is gone; compared with another copy, unresolved V genes explain less than half, and the rest is unexplained. For V, J and clone size, that table is used; D and trimming come from the DNA. The sample has some 160,000 clones on record, roughly 80% of them singletons. The ten largest clonotypes hold 3.1% of the sample.

Compared with germline, V lacks 1 base and J lacks 3 bases; bases without a gene match: 3. From its cysteine to its phenylalanine, the CDR3 spans 14 amino acids. Just CDR3 DNA is preserved here, 42 bases in frame from base 1. The germline V gene (reference sequence) yields SGHNT for CDR1 and YYREEE for CDR2. The cohort consisted of 650 to 850 healthy bone marrow donors. Cohort members were all nominally healthy when sampled, although unrecorded immune exposures were likely present. The donor tested CMV seronegative and was one of the 352 seronegative cohort members. A peripheral blood sample was provided by each donor, and peripheral blood mononuclear cells were used for TCR beta sequencing. The Qiagen DNeasy Blood Extraction Kit was used to extract genomic DNA from the blood cell samples.

The receptor chain draws on TRBV5-4 and TRBJ1-2; a stretch of 7 junction bases matches TRBD1. The TCR comes from a woman aged 40 to 50 in good health and CMV-seronegative. Sequencing was done on a sample of PBMCs. The bases read TGTGCCAGCAGCTTGAGACAGGGTGACTATGGCTACACCTTC. It codes for CASSLRQGDYGYTF.